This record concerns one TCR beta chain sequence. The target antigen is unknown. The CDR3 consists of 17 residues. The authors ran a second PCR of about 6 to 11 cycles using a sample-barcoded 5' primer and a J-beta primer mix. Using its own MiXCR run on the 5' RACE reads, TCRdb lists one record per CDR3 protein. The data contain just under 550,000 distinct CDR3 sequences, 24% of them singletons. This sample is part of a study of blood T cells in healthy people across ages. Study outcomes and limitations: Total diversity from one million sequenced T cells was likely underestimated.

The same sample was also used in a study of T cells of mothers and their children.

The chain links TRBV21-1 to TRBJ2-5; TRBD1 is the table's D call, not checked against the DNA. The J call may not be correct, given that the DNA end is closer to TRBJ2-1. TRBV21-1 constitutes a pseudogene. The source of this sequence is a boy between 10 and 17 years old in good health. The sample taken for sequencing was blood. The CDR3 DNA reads TGTGCCAGAGGAAAAACATCAGGACAGTTTTTGGGTAATGAGCAGTTCTTC. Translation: CARGKTSGQFLGNEQFF.